These 17 T cell receptor beta chains were sequenced from one sample in a study of T cell changes during pregnancy in multiple sclerosis. The table came from immunoSEQ multiplex PCR; TCRdb's copy has only in-frame clones and leaves some out. The data contain under 95,000 clones, around 93% of them singletons. The material was peripheral blood, obtained in the second trimester of pregnancy. All receptors come from a female donor in good health, enrolled as a control in a pregnancy study.

This clone is a singleton in its sample. The genes are TRBV5-1 and TRBJ1-1; TRBD1 might be the D (5 bases). CDR1 and CDR2 from the germline V gene are SGHRS and YFSETQ. CDR3 size: 16 residues. Trimming pared 4 bases from V and 2 bases from J, leaving 18 bases between. The CDR3 DNA sequence: TGCGCCAGCAGCCCCATGGGTCCCGGGGGAAACACTGAAGCTTTCTTT. Its protein product is CASSPMGPGGNTEAFF.

V usage is TRBV6-6 and J usage is TRBJ1-4; 11 positions match TRBD1. V gave up 6 bases and J gave up 8 bases; unmatched junction bases: 5. CDR1 is MNHNY, CDR2 SVGAGI, per germline (reference sequence). This CDR3 spans 14 amino acids. CDR3 region: CASSGTGGWEKLFF. For the CDR3, the DNA is TGTGCCAGCAGCGGGACAGGGGGTTGGGAAAAACTGTTTTTT.

The J gene is TRBJ1-3, the V gene TRBV7-2; D might be TRBD1 (5 bases). Germline CDR1 SGHTA, CDR2 FQGNSA. This CDR3 is 13 amino acids long. V lost 4 bases and J lost 6, with 10 bases in between. CDR3 protein: CASSSGLPNTIYF. In nucleotides, the CDR3 is TGTGCCAGCAGCTCGGGACTTCCAAACACCATATATTTT. The full variable domain, completed using reference TRBV7-2 and TRBJ1-3, is GAGVSQSPSNKVTEKGKDVELRCDPISGHTALYWYRQSLGQGLEFLIYFQGNSAPDKSGLPSDRFSAERTGGSVSTLTIQRTQQEDSAVYLCASSSGLPNTIYFGEGSWLTVV.

The chain links TRBV30 to TRBJ1-2; possibly TRBD1 for D (6 bases). Germline V gene sequence: CDR1 GTSNPN, CDR2 SVGIG (reference sequence). The V end lost 7 bases, the J end lost 2 bases, and 17 bases lay between the germline ends. CDR3 size: 14 residues. The CDR3 reads CALDSAGANYGYTF. The DNA of the CDR3 is TGTGCCTTGGACTCGGCAGGGGCGAACTATGGCTACACCTTC.

The chain links TRBV6-5 to TRBJ2-3, with TRBD2 matching over 9 bases. Germline V gene sequence: CDR1 MNHEY, CDR2 SVGAGI. Trimming removed 3 bases from V and 4 bases from J; junction bases left unmatched: 8. This CDR3 contains 16 residues. This chain's CDR3 is CASSYRGGGPSDTQYF. Written as DNA, the CDR3 is TGTGCCAGCAGTTATCGCGGGGGGGGCCCCTCAGATACGCAGTATTTT.

The chain joins TRBV19 to TRBJ1-3, with D possibly TRBD1 on 6 matching bases. Germline CDR1 is LNHDA and CDR2 is SQIVND (reference sequence). V lost 3 bases and J lost 2, with 8 bases in between. The CDR3 sequence is 14 residues long. CDR3 nucleotides: TGTGCCAGTAGTATTCAGGGGCCTGGAAACACCATATATTTT. Protein sequence: CASSIQGPGNTIYF.

V is TRBV7-2 and J is TRBJ1-1; D gene ambiguous. The CDR3 consists of 13 residues. V shed 5 bases and J shed 4 bases, with 11 bases lying between them. The germline V gene has CDR1 SGHTA and CDR2 FQGNSA. CDR3 DNA: TGTGCCAGCAGCGAGGGATACGGCACTGAAGCTTTCTTT. This gives the protein CASSEGYGTEAFF.

The chain couples TRBV7-2 to TRBJ1-5, with D possibly being TRBD1 (6 bases). V was clipped by 4 bases and J by 10 bases, with 14 bases between them. Germline V gene data show CDR1 as SGHTA and CDR2 as FQGNSA. This CDR3 has 13 residues. The CDR3 nucleotides read TGTGCCAGCAGCTCACAGGGTTCAGGTCCCCAGCATTTT. It is translated as CASSSQGSGPQHF. The full variable domain, in which reference TRBV7-2 and TRBJ1-5 provide the parts outside the CDR3, is GAGVSQSPSNKVTEKGKDVELRCDPISGHTALYWYRQSLGQGLEFLIYFQGNSAPDKSGLPSDRFSAERTGGSVSTLTIQRTQQEDSAVYLCASSSQGSGPQHFGDGTRLSIL.

The CDR3 sequence: CASSLAPQAGGYF. The CDR3 DNA follows: TGCGCCAGCAGCTTGGCACCCCAGGCCGGGGGGTACTTC. The rearrangement uses TRBV5-1 and TRBJ2-4; D is possibly TRBD2 (6 bases). The germline gives CDR1 SGHRS, CDR2 YFSETQ. The CDR3 consists of 13 residues. Deletions cut 0 bases from V and 15 bases from J, with 16 bases between.

This clone was seen only once. The chain joins TRBV4-2 to TRBJ2-3, with D perhaps TRBD2 (7 bases). Trimming left V 4 bases short and J 1 base short, with 24 bases between. This CDR3 has 19 residues. Germline V CDR1 and CDR2: LGHNA, YNFKEQ. CDR3 loop: CASSPTLNLGGAGTDTQYF. The CDR3 DNA reads as TGTGCCAGCAGCCCAACGCTGAACCTGGGGGGGGCGGGCACAGATACGCAGTATTTT.

This rearrangement joins TRBV27 to TRBJ1-6, with a possible D match to TRBD1 (6 bases). This CDR3 is 12 amino acids long. Trimming removed 3 bases from V and 9 bases from J, with 6 bases in between. The germline gives CDR1 MNHEY, CDR2 SMNVEV (reference sequence). CDR3 in amino acids: CASSFRGSPLHF. In DNA, the CDR3 is TGTGCCAGCAGTTTCAGGGGTTCACCCCTCCACTTT.

J is TRBJ1-1 and V is TRBV28; D may be TRBD1 (5 bases). The CDR3 runs to 12 residues. Germline V gene sequence: CDR1 MDHEN, CDR2 SYDVKM. Trimming pared 7 bases from V and 2 bases from J, leaving 8 bases between. The CDR3 spells CASTGGNTEAFF. DNA of the CDR3: TGTGCCAGCACGGGGGGAAACACTGAAGCTTTCTTT.

The rearrangement links TRBV5-1 to TRBJ1-2, with 7 bases identical to TRBD1. J gave up 3 bases and V 0 bases, and 5 bases lay outside the gene matches. CDR3 length: 15 residues. Per germline, CDR1 SGHRS and CDR2 YFSETQ. CDR3 amino acids: CASSLGPTGDYGYTF. The CDR3 region has the DNA TGCGCCAGCAGCTTGGGTCCCACAGGGGACTATGGCTACACCTTC.

The V call is TRBV5-6, the J call TRBJ2-7, with D possibly TRBD2 on 5 matching bases. This CDR3 has 15 amino acids. Germline-derived CDR1 and CDR2 are SGHDT and YYEEEE. V was clipped by 2 bases and J by 0 bases, with 12 bases between them. This CDR3 is CASSFRTLLSYEQYF. DNA of the CDR3: TGTGCCAGCAGCTTCAGGACTCTCCTCTCCTACGAGCAGTACTTC.

This sequence joins TRBV7-9 and TRBJ1-1; a weak D match, TRBD1 (6 bases). Trimming removed 2 bases at V and 3 bases at J, with 7 bases between. The CDR3 spans 13 residues. The germline V gene has CDR1 SEHNR and CDR2 FQNEAQ (reference sequence). CDR3 sequence reads: CASSLHRDTEAFF. The DNA of the CDR3 is TGTGCCAGCAGCTTACACAGGGACACTGAAGCTTTCTTT.

This chain uses TRBV19 with TRBJ2-7; D perhaps matches TRBD1 (6 bases). Germline CDR1 and CDR2: LNHDA and SQIVND (reference sequence). This CDR3 is built from 14 residues. Trimming took 5 bases from V and 3 from J, leaving 14 bases between them. CDR3 sequence: CASSLTGSSYEQYF. In DNA form, the CDR3 reads TGTGCCAGTAGTCTTACAGGGAGTAGCTACGAGCAGTACTTC.

The rearrangement links TRBV9 to TRBJ2-3, with a possible D match to TRBD2 (5 bases). Germline V gene lookup returns CDR1 SGDLS and CDR2 YYNGEE. This CDR3 comprises 14 residues. Between the trimmed V and J ends, which lost 0 bases and 2 bases, there was a span of 7 bases. The CDR3 here is CASSVAGNTDTQYF. CDR3 sequence (DNA): TGTGCCAGCAGCGTAGCCGGGAACACAGATACGCAGTATTTT.